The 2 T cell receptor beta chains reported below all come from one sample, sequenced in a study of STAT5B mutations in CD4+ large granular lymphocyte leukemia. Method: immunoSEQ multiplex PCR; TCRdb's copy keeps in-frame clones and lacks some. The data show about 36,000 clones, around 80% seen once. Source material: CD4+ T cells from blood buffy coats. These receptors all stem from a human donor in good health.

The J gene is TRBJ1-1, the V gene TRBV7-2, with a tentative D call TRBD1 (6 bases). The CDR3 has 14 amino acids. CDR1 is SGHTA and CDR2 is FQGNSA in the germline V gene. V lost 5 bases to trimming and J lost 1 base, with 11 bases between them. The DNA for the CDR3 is TGTGCCAGCAGCCTCTGGGGGGCGAACACTGAAGCTTTCTTT. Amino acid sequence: CASSLWGANTEAFF.

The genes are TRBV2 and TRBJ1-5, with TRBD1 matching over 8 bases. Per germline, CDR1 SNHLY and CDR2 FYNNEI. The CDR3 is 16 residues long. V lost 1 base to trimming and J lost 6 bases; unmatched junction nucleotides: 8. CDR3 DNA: TGTGCCAGCAGTGAAGGGGCAGGGGGCCTGGGTCAGCCCCAGCATTTT. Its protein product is CASSEGAGGLGQPQHF. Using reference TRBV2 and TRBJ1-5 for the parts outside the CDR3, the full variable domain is EPEVTQTPSHQVTQMGQEVILRCVPISNHLYFYWYRQILGQKVEFLVSFYNNEISEKSEIFDDQFSVERPDGSNFTLKIRSTKLEDSAMYFCASSEGAGGLGQPQHFGDGTRLSIL.